Following are 22 T cell receptor beta chains from one sample sequenced in a study of T cells after yellow fever vaccination. TCRdb fed the 5' RACE reads into MiXCR, producing one record per CDR3 protein. Altogether around 350,000 distinct CDR3 sequences are present, under 14% being singletons, with the ten largest covering less than 20%. Source: PBMCs, taken on the day of the first yellow fever vaccination. The receptors originated from a man between 18 and 35 years old who received the YFV17D yellow fever vaccine.

The chain combines TRBV6-1 with TRBJ2-5; D is undetermined. The CDR3 contains 13 residues. Trimming pared 6 bases from V and 1 base from J, leaving 9 bases between. Looked up from germline, CDR1 is MNHNS and CDR2 is SASEGT. The CDR3 sequence is CASSRGRQETQYF. The CDR3 DNA follows: TGTGCCAGCAGCCGTGGTCGCCAAGAGACCCAGTACTTC.

This rearrangement joins TRBV7-9 to TRBJ1-2; no clear D. This CDR3 is 16 amino acids long. Trimming stripped 1 base from V and 4 bases from J, with 16 bases between. The germline V gene has CDR1 SEHNR and CDR2 FQNEAQ (reference sequence). In DNA, the CDR3 is TGTGCCAGCAGCTTAGGTGGTAGGGAACGGGTCTATGGCTACACCTTC. Its protein is CASSLGGRERVYGYTF.

This sequence joins TRBV10-3 and TRBJ2-7; 8 nucleotides align to TRBD1. CDR3 length: 17 amino acids. V shed 7 bases, J shed 2 bases, and the junction held 16 bases outside the gene matches. Per germline, CDR1 ENHRY and CDR2 SYGVKD. This CDR3 is CAITGGPGQGGTYEQYF. The CDR3 DNA reads as TGTGCCATCACCGGAGGGCCCGGACAGGGAGGAACCTACGAGCAGTACTTC.

The J gene is TRBJ2-5, the V gene TRBV7-9, with 10 bases fitting TRBD2. The germline V gene encodes CDR1 SEHNR and CDR2 FQNEAQ (reference sequence). V shed 3 bases, J shed 5 bases, and the junction held 9 bases outside the gene matches. The CDR3 runs 16 residues. DNA for the CDR3: TGTGCCAGCAGCTTTGGTAGCGGGGGGCCGGAGGAGACCCAGTACTTC. This gives the protein CASSFGSGGPEETQYF. Drawing the rest from reference TRBV7-9 and TRBJ2-5, the complete variable domain is DTGVSQNPRHKITKRGQNVTFRCDPISEHNRLYWYRQTLGQGPEFLTYFQNEAQLEKSRLLSDRFSAERPKGSFSTLEIQRTEQGDSAMYLCASSFGSGGPEETQYFGPGTRLLVL.

This rearrangement joins TRBV30 to TRBJ1-2; TRBD1 agrees at 8 bases. This CDR3 region has 14 residues. Germline assignment: CDR1 GTSNPN and CDR2 SVGIG (reference sequence). Trimming at V came to 2 bases and at J to 1 base, leaving 3 bases not matched to a gene. As DNA, the CDR3 is TGTGCCTGGAGTTGGACAGGGTTTAACTATGGCTACACCTTC. This codes for CAWSWTGFNYGYTF.

This clonotype has a count of ten or more. CDR3 sequence: CASSFDRAYNEQFF. In DNA, the CDR3 is TGTGCCAGCAGCTTTGACAGGGCCTACAATGAGCAGTTCTTC. This rearrangement joins TRBV7-2 to TRBJ2-1, with 7 nucleotides matching TRBD1. CDR3 length: 14 amino acids. Looked up from germline, CDR1 is SGHTA and CDR2 is FQGNSA. With 3 bases clipped from V and 2 bases from J, the junction kept 1 base outside the gene matches.

The genes are TRBV20-1 and TRBJ1-5, with a weak D call TRBD1 (5 bases). The CDR3 is made up of 13 amino acids. Germline V CDR1 and CDR2: DFQATT, SNEGSKA (reference sequence). V was trimmed by 5 bases and J by 0 bases, leaving 8 bases between them. The CDR3 DNA is TGCAGTGCTGCGGGGCATAGCAATCAGCCCCAGCATTTT. Protein sequence: CSAAGHSNQPQHF.

In its sample, this clonotype was seen a few times. The rearrangement links TRBV7-9 to TRBJ1-5, with no clear D. The germline gives CDR1 SEHNR, CDR2 FQNEAQ (reference sequence). Trimming took off 1 base at V and 3 bases at J, with 4 bases between the two ends. The CDR3 is 13 residues long. CDR3 DNA: TGTGCCAGCAGCTTAGTCCACAATCAGCCCCAGCATTTT. Amino acid sequence: CASSLVHNQPQHF. Together with reference TRBV7-9 and TRBJ1-5, the CDR3 gives the full variable domain: DTGVSQNPRHKITKRGQNVTFRCDPISEHNRLYWYRQTLGQGPEFLTYFQNEAQLEKSRLLSDRFSAERPKGSFSTLEIQRTEQGDSAMYLCASSLVHNQPQHFGDGTRLSIL.

This clonotype was picked up a small number of times. V gene TRBV19 combines with J gene TRBJ2-1, with TRBD2 matching over 11 bases. The CDR3 length is 14 residues. Germline loops: CDR1 LNHDA, CDR2 SQIVND (reference sequence). The trim removed 6 bases at V and 4 bases at J, leaving 2 bases unmatched. The CDR3 sequence is CASRPSGGYNEQFF. The DNA of the CDR3 is TGTGCCAGTAGGCCTAGCGGGGGGTACAATGAGCAGTTCTTC.

The chain joins TRBV5-1 to TRBJ2-3, with 7 bases aligning to TRBD1. Germline V CDR1 and CDR2: SGHRS, YFSETQ. The CDR3 runs to 15 residues. The V segment lost 6 bases and the J segment 0 bases; nucleotides outside the gene matches: 7. CDR3 in DNA: TGCGCCAGCATCCCAAACAGGGGTAGCACAGATACGCAGTATTTT. Protein product: CASIPNRGSTDTQYF.

V usage is TRBV29-1 and J usage is TRBJ2-1, with D unresolved. The CDR3 is made up of 13 amino acids. The V and J ends lost 4 bases and 8 bases respectively, with 15 bases between them. Germline lookup yields CDR1 SQVTM and CDR2 ANQGSEA. For the CDR3, the DNA is TGCAGCGTTGGAGACGCTCTAATATATGAGCAGTTCTTC. The encoded protein is CSVGDALIYEQFF.

In this sample, this clonotype turned up a few times. This chain uses TRBV28 with TRBJ1-4; 8 nucleotides agree with TRBD1. Per germline, CDR1 MDHEN and CDR2 SYDVKM. This CDR3 comprises 14 residues. The V gene end was trimmed by 8 bases and the J gene end by 4 bases; junction bases not matched to a gene: 6. The CDR3, as DNA: TGTGCCAGCGGAAGTGGACAGGGTAATGAAAAACTGTTTTTT. It specifies CASGSGQGNEKLFF. The whole variable domain, filled in from reference TRBV28 and TRBJ1-4, reads DVKVTQSSRYLVKRTGEKVFLECVQDMDHENMFWYRQDPGLGLRLIYFSYDVKMKEKGDIPEGYSVSREKKERFSLILESASTNQTSMYLCASGSGQGNEKLFFGSGTQLSVL.

The V call is TRBV5-1, the J call TRBJ2-7; D is undetermined. Germline-derived CDR1 and CDR2 are SGHRS and YFSETQ. Between the trimmed V and J ends, which lost 7 bases and 5 bases, there was a span of 13 bases. This CDR3 is built from 12 residues. The CDR3 sequence: CASGVAGDEQYF. The CDR3 nucleotides read TGCGCCAGCGGCGTGGCTGGCGACGAGCAGTACTTC.

CDR3 nucleotide sequence: TGTGCCAGCAGCGTAGTAGGTTCGAGGTACACCGGGGAGCTGTTTTTT. This codes for CASSVVGSRYTGELFF. The V gene is TRBV9, the J gene TRBJ2-2, with D unresolved. V was trimmed by 0 bases and J by 3 bases, leaving 12 bases between them. Germline V CDR1 and CDR2: SGDLS, YYNGEE. The CDR3 covers 16 residues.

The CDR3 coding sequence is TGTGCCAGCAGTTCGACAGGGGGCGACTATGGCTACACCTTC. The encoded protein is CASSSTGGDYGYTF. The chain employs TRBV27 and TRBJ1-2; 10 bases line up with TRBD1. CDR1 is MNHEY, CDR2 SMNVEV, per germline (reference sequence). The CDR3 is 14 amino acids. V shed 4 bases, J shed 3 bases, and the junction held 2 bases outside the gene matches.

This clonotype was found a few times. Relative to the germline gene, one junction end is altered; a read error may explain this. V is TRBV4-3 and J is TRBJ1-1; D remains unclear. The germline gives CDR1 LGHNA, CDR2 YSLEER. The CDR3 extends over 13 amino acids. For the CDR3, the DNA is TGCGCCAGCTGCCAGGAGATTAACACTGAAGCTTTCTTT. Translating gives CASCQEINTEAFF.

There are a few counts of this clonotype. This chain uses TRBV10-3 with TRBJ1-1; no firm D call. Trimming removed 1 base at V and 0 bases at J, with 12 bases between. In germline, CDR1 is ENHRY, CDR2 SYGVKD. This CDR3 spans 16 amino acids. CDR3 region: CAISELAVGLNTEAFF. For the CDR3, the DNA is TGTGCCATCAGTGAGTTGGCCGTAGGGCTGAACACTGAAGCTTTCTTT.

The rearrangement joins TRBV7-2 to TRBJ2-7; D is possibly TRBD1 (6 bases). CDR1 is SGHTA and CDR2 is FQGNSA in the germline V gene. Trimming pared 7 bases from V and 5 bases from J, leaving 15 bases between. There are 13 residues in the CDR3. CDR3 DNA sequence: TGTGCCAGCAACCCCTCAGGGGTCCACGAGCAGTACTTC. It specifies CASNPSGVHEQYF. The whole variable domain, filled in from reference TRBV7-2 and TRBJ2-7, reads GAGVSQSPSNKVTEKGKDVELRCDPISGHTALYWYRQSLGQGLEFLIYFQGNSAPDKSGLPSDRFSAERTGGSVSTLTIQRTQQEDSAVYLCASNPSGVHEQYFGPGTRLTVT.

The rearrangement joins TRBV20-1 to TRBJ2-1; D uncertain. Germline V gene sequence: CDR1 DFQATT, CDR2 SNEGSKA (reference sequence). V lost 6 bases to trimming and J lost 14 bases, with 17 bases between them. The CDR3 has 11 amino acids. The chain's CDR3 is CSAISPPTEFF. The CDR3 DNA follows: TGCAGTGCCATTTCGCCTCCTACAGAGTTCTTC.

This clonotype was counted a few times. This chain connects TRBV6-1 to TRBJ1-4, with D possibly matching TRBD1 (6 bases). The V end lost 2 bases, the J end lost 7 bases, and 14 bases lay between the germline ends. This CDR3 is 15 amino acids long. CDR1 and CDR2 (germline): MNHNS, SASEGT. CDR3 nucleotides: TGTGCCAGCAGTGAAAATTGGGGGCGCGGTGAAAAACTGTTTTTT. Protein sequence: CASSENWGRGEKLFF.

This clonotype was counted only a few times. This chain uses TRBV30 with TRBJ2-2; 7 bases map to TRBD2. The CDR3 is 13 residues long. V shed 4 bases, J shed 7 bases, and the junction held 6 bases outside the gene matches. Germline CDR1 reads GTSNPN; CDR2 reads SVGIG (reference sequence). This CDR3 is CAWMEGRVGELFF. The DNA for the CDR3 is TGTGCCTGGATGGAGGGGAGGGTCGGGGAGCTGTTTTTT.

V usage is TRBV7-6 and J usage is TRBJ2-1, with TRBD1 matching over 8 bases. V lost 4 bases and J lost 13; bases outside the gene matches: 6. Germline-derived CDR1 and CDR2 are SGHVS and FNYEAQ. The CDR3 spans 12 residues. CDR3 in amino acids: CASSSRTGSQFF. CDR3 DNA sequence: TGTGCCAGCAGCTCCCGGACAGGGTCTCAGTTCTTC.